The present TCR beta chain was sequenced within a study of metastatic and nonmetastatic thyroid tumors. Whole-study results and caveats: In blood and tumor, TCR beta diversity was reportedly significantly higher in malignant thyroid tumors than in benign nodules.

In its sample, this clone is medium-sized. Its antigen is as yet unknown. CDR1 MNHEY and CDR2 SMNVEV come from the germline V gene (reference sequence). V was pared by 6 bases and J by 4 bases, with 13 bases between. The CDR3 runs to 13 residues. TCRdb re-called the PCR reads with MiXCR. In the table there are fewer than 7,500 clones, approximately 32% of which are singletons. Nobody among the patients had been given any treatment before thyroid surgery. The source is a female donor with papillary thyroid cancer or a benign thyroid nodule (not recorded which). Some clones in this sample may be carry-over from other donors' samples. The material sequenced was tumor tissue. V and J are TRBV27 and TRBJ2-7; D not certain. CDR3 loop: CASRSWMAYEQYF. In nucleotides, the CDR3 is TGTGCCAGCAGGAGCTGGATGGCGTACGAGCAGTACTTC.